A selection of T cell receptor beta chains follows, all from one sample in a study of T-cell memory formation after mild COVID-19. Using its own MiXCR run on the 5' RACE reads, TCRdb lists one record per CDR3 protein. The sample includes a few hundred thousand distinct CDR3 sequences, 15% to 20% of them seen just once. The material sequenced was PBMCs or a T cell subset sorted from them (not recorded which). These receptors came from a man between 18 and 35 years old who had mild COVID-19 (a few samples of this study predate the infection). Cell type and time point are not known. CDR3s leave out the opening cysteine and the closing phenylalanine or tryptophan. The order of the fields is V gene, CDR3 protein.

V gene: TRBV6-5
CDR3 protein: ASSSRTDNYGYT

V gene: TRBV7-2
CDR3 protein: ASSLDPSQGI

V gene: TRBV7-2
CDR3 protein: ASSQSGGPLYEQY

V gene: TRBV25-1
CDR3 protein: ASSELVATEAF

V gene: TRBV7-9
CDR3 protein: ASSYPGDTEAF

V gene: TRBV5-1
CDR3 protein: ASSARPNQPQH

V gene: TRBV5-1
CDR3 protein: ASTEGILAGGPRETQY

V gene: TRBV9
CDR3 protein: ASSVGMGTEAF

V gene: TRBV10-3
CDR3 protein: AISEPYEGSYEQY

V gene: TRBV10-3
CDR3 protein: AISVQDRNAGELF

V gene: TRBV7-2
CDR3 protein: ASSLGLASGNEQF

V gene: TRBV5-1
CDR3 protein: ASSIGQGGTEAF

V gene: TRBV6-2/TRBV6-3
CDR3 protein: ASSRGWGNEQF

V gene: TRBV5-1
CDR3 protein: ASSLDSGGSDTQY

V gene: TRBV7-2
CDR3 protein: ASSLHSGTGELF

V gene: TRBV7-2
CDR3 protein: ASSPGPGNAEAF

V gene: TRBV5-1
CDR3 protein: ASSLTSGANEQF

V gene: TRBV21-1
CDR3 protein: ASSIGLAGKPDTQY

V gene: TRBV3-1
CDR3 protein: ASSQDAPHYGNQPQH

V gene: TRBV6-2/TRBV6-3
CDR3 protein: ASSYGQGRNSPLH

V gene: TRBV5-1
CDR3 protein: ASSLGVGVNTEAF

V gene: TRBV9
CDR3 protein: ASSVEDSTDTQY

V gene: TRBV5-1
CDR3 protein: ASSLVGGLLNEQF

V gene: TRBV4-3
CDR3 protein: ASSQDPQFFYGYT

V gene: TRBV12-3/TRBV12-4
CDR3 protein: ASSGRGSYNSPLH

V gene: TRBV5-6
CDR3 protein: ASSLPDQGATGELF

V gene: TRBV4-3
CDR3 protein: ASSQGTSLVGELF

V gene: TRBV7-9
CDR3 protein: ASSPSISSYEQY

V gene: TRBV3-1
CDR3 protein: ASSQGTVDEKLF

V gene: TRBV13
CDR3 protein: ASSLVPGGQGNEQF

V gene: TRBV5-1
CDR3 protein: ASSFGDRPYEQY

V gene: TRBV7-3
CDR3 protein: ASSLTASSTDTQY

V gene: TRBV11-2
CDR3 protein: ASSRTGTSMGNTIY

V gene: TRBV4-1
CDR3 protein: ASSRPGTGERGGYT

V gene: TRBV29-1
CDR3 protein: SVGPGGSQPQH

V gene: TRBV5-6
CDR3 protein: ASSSEGYQETQY

V gene: TRBV7-2
CDR3 protein: ASSSQGWTETQY

V gene: TRBV29-1
CDR3 protein: SVEVARQETQY

V gene: TRBV7-7
CDR3 protein: ASSPDAGTLSNTQY

V gene: TRBV19
CDR3 protein: ASSITGKNTGELF

V gene: TRBV20-1
CDR3 protein: SARDPGPRGTEAF

V gene: TRBV19
CDR3 protein: ASAVEQGAGNTIY

V gene: TRBV5-1
CDR3 protein: ASSLALADTQY

V gene: TRBV4-1
CDR3 protein: ASSQAGQGADTQY

V gene: TRBV5-1
CDR3 protein: ASSGGQGVYGYT

V gene: TRBV2
CDR3 protein: ASRPQQGDEQY

V gene: TRBV5-1
CDR3 protein: ASSGQSSVSPLH

V gene: TRBV7-9
CDR3 protein: ASRALRDNSYEQY